This T cell receptor beta chain was identified in a study of blood T cell repertoires in COVID-19. Across the whole study: The origin of the acute and convalescent COVID-19 samples was the United States, Italy and Spain. The cDNA or gDNA used as material had been derived from T cells, B-cell-depleted T cells, or PBMCs.

In the authors' methods: From reference gene primer amplification, estimates of nucleated cell counts were derived. The assay was immunoSEQ multiplex PCR, and TCRdb's table has in-frame clones only and misses some. V, J and clone size reflect that table, while D and trimming were determined from the DNA. The sample comprises almost 250,000 clones, 86% of which are singletons, and around 1.5% rests with the top ten. The sequence came from a woman between 55 and 75 years old who had recovered from COVID-19. Sequencing was done on a sample of peripheral blood.

CDR3: CASSSVGQVYGYTF. The CDR3 region has the DNA TGTGCCAGCAGTTCCGTGGGACAGGTCTATGGCTACACCTTC. The chain links TRBV6-2 or TRBV6-3 to TRBJ1-2; TRBD1 matches at 8 bases. The CDR3 is 14 amino acids. Germline trimming cut 4 bases from V and 4 bases from J; bases unmatched to any gene: 5. Germline loops: CDR1 MNHEY, CDR2 SVGEGT.